Presented here are 10 T cell receptor beta chains from one specimen sequenced in a study of T-cell reconstitution after alpha-beta-depleted transplantation in children. It was with unique molecular identifiers that the TCRbeta library was prepared. TCRdb recomputed calls from the PCR reads with MiXCR, one row per CDR3 protein. The sample holds 190,000 or so distinct CDR3 sequences; approximately 6.6% are singletons and the top ten take around 3.1%. Source: PBMCs from the stem cell graft donor, taken from the stem cell graft. Every receptor here comes from a human donor who donated a stem cell graft to a child with Wiskott-Aldrich syndrome.

V gene TRBV5-1 combines with J gene TRBJ1-1; D is undetermined. The CDR3 runs to 13 residues. Germline V CDR1 and CDR2: SGHRS, YFSETQ. V lost 2 bases and J lost 6, with 11 bases in between. The CDR3 region is CASSLKVTAEAFF. CDR3 bases: TGCGCCAGCAGCTTAAAGGTGACGGCTGAAGCTTTCTTT.

This rearrangement joins TRBV7-7 to TRBJ2-2; no firm D call. The germline V gene has CDR1 SSHAT and CDR2 FNYEAQ (reference sequence). This CDR3 is built from 15 residues. Deletions cut 6 bases from V and 6 bases from J, with 17 bases between. CDR3 sequence (DNA): TGTGCCAGCAGTTTATTTGACGGGTGGGCCGGGGAGCTGTTTTTT. It translates to CASSLFDGWAGELFF.

This clonotype was seen repeatedly, ten times or more. V usage is TRBV12-3 or TRBV12-4 and J usage is TRBJ1-2, with 8 bases lining up with TRBD1. There are 14 residues in the CDR3. J lost 4 bases, V lost 3 bases, and 4 bases had no gene match. CDR3 sequence: CASSFNTGGYGYTF. The CDR3 nucleotides are TGTGCCAGCAGTTTCAATACAGGGGGCTATGGCTACACCTTC.

This clonotype was counted at least ten times. The chain has TRBV28 and TRBJ2-7; either TRBD1 or TRBD2 may fit D (6 bases each). Trimming left V 5 bases short and J 2 bases short, with 19 bases between. The CDR3 extends over 16 amino acids. Per the germline V gene, CDR1 is MDHEN and CDR2 is SYDVKM. The chain's CDR3 is CASSIIGGLGAYEQYF. The CDR3, as DNA: TGTGCCAGCAGTATTATCGGGGGCCTAGGGGCCTACGAGCAGTACTTC.

This clonotype has a count of ten or more. The J gene is TRBJ2-1, the V gene TRBV15, with D perhaps TRBD2 (6 bases). V shed 4 bases and J shed 3 bases, with 16 bases lying between them. CDR3 size: 16 residues. Germline CDR1 is LNHNV and CDR2 is YYDKDF (reference sequence). In nucleotides, the CDR3 is TGTGCCACCAGCAATCCATCTAGCGACTACTACAATGAGCAGTTCTTC. Protein product: CATSNPSSDYYNEQFF.

In this sample, this clonotype turned up a few times. The gene calls are TRBV7-2 and TRBJ2-2, with 9 bases that match TRBD2. The V gene end was trimmed by 6 bases and the J gene end by 5 bases; junction bases not matched to a gene: 10. Per the germline V gene, CDR1 is SGHTA and CDR2 is FQGNSA. There are 16 residues in the CDR3. CDR3 nucleotides: TGTGCCAGCAGACCCTCCGGGACTAGCCTTACCGGGGAGCTGTTTTTT. Translated: CASRPSGTSLTGELFF.

The V and J genes are TRBV30 and TRBJ1-1, with D tentatively TRBD1 (6 bases). This CDR3 comprises 13 residues. V gave up 2 bases and J gave up 6 bases, with 13 bases separating them. CDR1 and CDR2 (germline): GTSNPN, SVGIG (reference sequence). Here the CDR3 DNA reads TGTGCCTGGAGTACAGGGAGTACCTCTGAAGCTTTCTTT. Its translation: CAWSTGSTSEAFF.

This clonotype was counted at least ten times. The V call is TRBV5-1, the J call TRBJ2-1; TRBD1 aligns across 8 bases. V was clipped by 5 bases and J by 2 bases; unmatched bases: 3. The CDR3 length is 14 residues. Germline-derived CDR1 and CDR2 are SGHRS and YFSETQ. In nucleotides, the CDR3 is TGCGCCAGCAGGTTACAGGGGGCCTACAATGAGCAGTTCTTC. It yields the protein CASRLQGAYNEQFF.

In this sample, this clonotype turned up many times. The chain carries TRBV12-3 or TRBV12-4 and TRBJ1-1; no clear D. This CDR3 comprises 14 residues. Trimming took 8 bases from V and 1 from J, leaving 14 bases between them. DNA for the CDR3: TGTGCCAGCGCCTCGGACGGAAAGAACACTGAAGCTTTCTTT. It specifies CASASDGKNTEAFF.

This clonotype showed up many times. This sequence joins TRBV5-6 and TRBJ2-6; no definite D call. The CDR3 runs to 15 residues. The V gene lost 3 bases and the J gene lost 1 base, with 8 bases spanning the gap. The V gene's germline CDR1 is SGHDT and CDR2 YYEEEE. CDR3 sequence: CASSSGRSGANVLTF. Written as DNA, the CDR3 is TGTGCCAGCAGCTCGGGTCGATCTGGGGCCAACGTCCTGACTTTC.